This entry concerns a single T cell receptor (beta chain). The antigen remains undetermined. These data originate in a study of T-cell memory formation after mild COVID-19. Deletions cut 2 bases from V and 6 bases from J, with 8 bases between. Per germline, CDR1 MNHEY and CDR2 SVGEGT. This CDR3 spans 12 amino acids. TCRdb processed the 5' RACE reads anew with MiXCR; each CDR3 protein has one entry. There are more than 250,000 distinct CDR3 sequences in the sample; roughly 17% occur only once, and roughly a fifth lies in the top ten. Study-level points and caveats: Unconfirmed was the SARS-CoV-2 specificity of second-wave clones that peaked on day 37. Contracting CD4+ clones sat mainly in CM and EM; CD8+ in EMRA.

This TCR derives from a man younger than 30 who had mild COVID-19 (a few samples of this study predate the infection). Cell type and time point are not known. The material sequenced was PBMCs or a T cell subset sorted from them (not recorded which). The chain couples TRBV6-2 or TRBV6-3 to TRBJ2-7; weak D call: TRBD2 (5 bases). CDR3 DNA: TGTGCCAGCAGTTACCGAAGCGGCGAGCAGTACTTC. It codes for CASSYRSGEQYF.